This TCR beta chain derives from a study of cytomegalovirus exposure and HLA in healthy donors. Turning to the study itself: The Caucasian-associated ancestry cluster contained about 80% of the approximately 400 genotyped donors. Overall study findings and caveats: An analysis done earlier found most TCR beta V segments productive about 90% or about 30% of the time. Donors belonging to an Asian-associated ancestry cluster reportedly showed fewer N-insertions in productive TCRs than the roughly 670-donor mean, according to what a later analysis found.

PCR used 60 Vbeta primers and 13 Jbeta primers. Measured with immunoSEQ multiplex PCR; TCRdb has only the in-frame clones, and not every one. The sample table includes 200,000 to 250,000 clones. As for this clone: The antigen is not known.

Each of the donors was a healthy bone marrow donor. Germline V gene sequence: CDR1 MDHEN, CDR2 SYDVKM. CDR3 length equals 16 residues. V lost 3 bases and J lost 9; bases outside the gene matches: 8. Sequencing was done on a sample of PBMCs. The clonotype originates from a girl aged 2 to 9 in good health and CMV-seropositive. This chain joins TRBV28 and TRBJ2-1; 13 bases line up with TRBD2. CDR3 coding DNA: TGTGCCAGCAGTTTGCCCGGGACTAGCGGGATATTTGAGCAGTTCTTC. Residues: CASSLPGTSGIFEQFF.